The rows below give T cell receptor beta chains drawn from one sample of a study of T-cell reconstitution after alpha-beta-depleted transplantation in children. Each CDR3 protein is one row after TCRdb ran MiXCR on the PCR reads. The sample has some 200,000 distinct CDR3 sequences, 6.6% seen once. Sequences were derived from PBMCs, sampled before TCRalphabeta/CD19-depleted stem cell transplant. The source is a boy younger than 10 with acute lymphoblastic leukemia, due to receive a stem cell transplant. The CDR3 runs from the conserved cysteine through the conserved F or W. The D gene is left open where the match is weak. Rows give clone size only sometimes, using once, few, many, or a class for an expanded clone.

v_call	clone_size	d_call	j_call	cdr3_aa	cdr3_nt
TRBV20-1	many	TRBD1	TRBJ2-7	CSATNRGLSSYEQYF	TGCAGTGCAACGAACAGGGGGCTAAGCTCCTACGAGCAGTACTTC
TRBV20-1	many	TRBD2	TRBJ2-1	CSARGLAGLLSYNEQFF	TGCAGTGCTAGAGGACTAGCGGGACTCCTCTCCTACAATGAGCAGTTCTTC
TRBV6-4	many	NA	TRBJ2-1	CASPSRDPTLADNEQFF	TGTGCCAGTCCGTCCAGGGACCCGACCCTGGCAGACAATGAGCAGTTCTTC
TRBV20-1	few	TRBD2	TRBJ2-1	CSARDETSGTYNEQFF	TGCAGTGCTAGGGATGAGACTAGCGGGACTTACAATGAGCAGTTCTTC
TRBV21-1	NA	NA	TRBJ1-5	CASSKVGGASQPQHF	TGTGCCAGCAGCAAAGTCGGGGGGGCGAGTCAGCCCCAGCATTTT
TRBV15	many	NA	TRBJ2-5	CATSRVLLETQYF	TGTGCCACCAGCAGAGTACTCCTAGAGACCCAGTACTTC
TRBV5-5	many	TRBD2	TRBJ2-2	CASSPRGGNTGELFF	TGTGCCAGCAGCCCTCGCGGGGGGAACACCGGGGAGCTGTTTTTT
TRBV9	many	NA	TRBJ2-2	CASSVGGTYTGELFF	TGTGCCAGCAGCGTAGGAGGCACCTACACCGGGGAGCTGTTTTTT
TRBV6-2/TRBV6-3	NA	NA	TRBJ2-5	CASRRTRGETQYF	TGTGCCAGCAGACGGACCCGTGGTGAGACCCAGTACTTC
TRBV7-2	many	NA	TRBJ2-1	CASSSTGTSWGSEQFF	TGTGCCAGCAGCTCGACCGGGACCTCCTGGGGGAGTGAGCAGTTCTTC
TRBV20-1	many	TRBD2	TRBJ2-2	CSARGDPSGSSAGELFF	TGCAGTGCTAGAGGGGACCCTAGCGGGAGCTCAGCCGGGGAGCTGTTTTTT
TRBV27	many	TRBD2	TRBJ2-1	CASRSGGANEQFF	TGTGCCAGCAGAAGCGGGGGAGCGAATGAGCAGTTCTTC
TRBV28	NA	NA	TRBJ1-2	CASRSPAGGGGYTF	TGTGCCAGCAGATCGCCCGCCGGAGGTGGTGGCTACACCTTC
TRBV4-3	few	NA	TRBJ1-1	CASSQDLGNTEAFF	TGCGCCAGCAGCCAAGATCTCGGGAACACTGAAGCTTTCTTT
TRBV2	NA	TRBD2	TRBJ2-2	CARGTSNTGELFF	TGTGCCAGAGGGACTAGCAACACCGGGGAGCTGTTTTTT
TRBV12-3/TRBV12-4	many	NA	TRBJ2-4	CASSPSNFLAKNIQYF	TGTGCCAGCAGCCCCAGCAATTTCCTAGCCAAAAACATTCAGTACTTC
TRBV5-1	many	NA	TRBJ1-2	CASSLYRDITNYGYTF	TGCGCCAGCAGCTTATACCGGGACATTACTAACTATGGCTACACCTTC
TRBV29-1	many	TRBD1	TRBJ2-1	CSVGDRGRYNEQFF	TGCAGCGTCGGGGACAGGGGGCGTTACAATGAGCAGTTCTTC
TRBV11-3	few	TRBD2	TRBJ2-4	CASSLRGSGGTLAKNIQYF	TGTGCCAGCAGCTTAAGGGGTAGCGGGGGGACTCTAGCCAAAAACATTCAGTACTTC
TRBV20-1	many	NA	TRBJ2-7	CSARDAEGWVNYEQYF	TGCAGTGCTAGAGATGCGGAGGGCTGGGTTAACTACGAGCAGTACTTC
TRBV20-1	many	NA	TRBJ2-1	CSAMGRDNNEQFF	TGCAGTGCTATGGGACGAGACAACAATGAGCAGTTCTTC
TRBV25-1	many	TRBD2	TRBJ2-1	CASSGDLLAGAYNEQFF	TGTGCCAGCAGTGGCGACCTACTAGCGGGAGCCTACAATGAGCAGTTCTTC
TRBV3-1	few	NA	TRBJ2-2	CASSQRGDGELFF	TGTGCCAGCAGCCAGCGGGGAGACGGGGAGCTGTTTTTT
TRBV2	NA	NA	TRBJ1-1	CASSLPQGSNTEAFF	TGTGCCAGCAGCCTTCCCCAGGGGTCGAACACTGAAGCTTTCTTT
TRBV6-1	NA	NA	TRBJ2-7	CASSPGSPLFLTYEQYF	TGTGCCAGCAGTCCCGGGTCCCCACTTTTCCTTACCTACGAGCAGTACTTC
TRBV7-8	NA	NA	TRBJ1-5	CASSLTEQSNQPQHF	TGTGCCAGCAGCTTGACAGAACAAAGCAATCAGCCCCAGCATTTT
TRBV7-9	NA	NA	TRBJ2-5	CASINSGRRETQYF	TGTGCCAGCATCAACTCGGGGCGACGGGAGACCCAGTACTTC
TRBV5-1	many	NA	TRBJ2-1	CASSTGGLQPEQFF	TGCGCCAGCAGCACTGGAGGTCTCCAACCTGAGCAGTTCTTC
TRBV9	many	NA	TRBJ1-1	CASSVDGRGGTEAFF	TGTGCCAGCAGCGTAGATGGCAGGGGCGGCACTGAAGCTTTCTTT
TRBV7-2	many	TRBD2	TRBJ2-3	CASSGASTDTQYF	TGTGCCAGTAGCGGGGCTAGCACAGATACGCAGTATTTT
TRBV21-1	NA	NA	TRBJ1-2	CASIDRLKNGYTF	TGTGCCAGCATAGACCGCCTTAAGAATGGCTACACCTTC
TRBV7-9	many	NA	TRBJ2-6	CASTDRPGANVLTF	TGTGCCAGCACTGACAGACCTGGGGCCAACGTCCTGACTTTC
TRBV7-2	many	NA	TRBJ2-3	CASSLVTPTDTQYF	TGTGCCAGCAGCTTAGTGACTCCCACAGATACGCAGTATTTT
TRBV28	many	NA	TRBJ1-1	CASSSLGQAFPPSEAFF	TGTGCCAGCAGTTCCTTAGGGCAGGCCTTTCCCCCATCTGAAGCTTTCTTT
TRBV6-1	NA	NA	TRBJ2-7	CASSDKGDTSYEQYF	TGTGCCAGCAGTGATAAAGGGGACACTTCCTACGAGCAGTACTTC
TRBV5-1	many	NA	TRBJ2-3	CASSSGPFPDTQYF	TGCGCCAGCAGCTCGGGACCTTTCCCAGATACGCAGTATTTT
TRBV25-1	few	NA	TRBJ1-3	CASGLGYTIYF	TGTGCCAGCGGGCTCGGTTACACCATATATTTT